The 18 T cell receptor beta chains below come from one sample, sequenced in a study of OX40 agonist ivuxolimab in advanced cancers. The data were produced by immunoSEQ multiplex PCR, yet TCRdb's version contains in-frame clones alone and is incomplete. The profile covers roughly 62,000 clones, with 80% to 90% appearing a single time and more than 0.8% taken by the ten largest. Sequences were derived from CD4+ or CD8+ T cells sorted from blood, sampled in a trial of the OX40 agonist ivuxolimab. The receptor source for this set is an adult with an advanced solid tumor such as melanoma, head and neck, liver or kidney cancer.

J is TRBJ1-1 and V is TRBV12-5, with D unclear. Deletions cut 2 bases from V and 3 bases from J, with 7 bases between. Germline CDR1 and CDR2: LGHNT and FRNRAP. CDR3 length: 13 amino acids. CDR3 nucleotides: TGTGCTAGTGGTTTGTTGATGGACACTGAAGCTTTCTTT. This codes for CASGLLMDTEAFF.

V usage is TRBV19 and J usage is TRBJ1-2, with 9 bases fitting TRBD1. CDR3 size: 16 residues. CDR1 is LNHDA, CDR2 SQIVND, per germline (reference sequence). The V and J ends lost 7 bases and 1 base, in that order; junction bases with no gene match: 10. The CDR3 here is CASKGQGGDFNYGYTF. In nucleotides, the CDR3 is TGTGCCAGTAAGGGACAGGGAGGCGACTTTAACTATGGCTACACCTTC.

V usage is TRBV6-1 and J usage is TRBJ2-7; D perhaps matches TRBD1 (6 bases). V shed 7 bases and J shed 1 base, with 11 bases lying between them. The CDR3 extends over 13 amino acids. Germline assignment: CDR1 MNHNS and CDR2 SASEGT. This CDR3 reads CASKGTPSYEQYF. The DNA for the CDR3 is TGTGCCAGCAAGGGGACACCTTCCTACGAGCAGTACTTC.

The chain employs TRBV28 and TRBJ2-1; 7 bases match TRBD1. Germline CDR1 and CDR2: MDHEN and SYDVKM. Trimming took 6 bases from V and 3 from J; bases not matched to a gene: 2. The CDR3 contains 13 residues. CDR3 sequence: CASRGDSYNEQFF. CDR3 nucleotide sequence: TGTGCCAGCAGGGGGGACAGCTACAATGAGCAGTTCTTC.

The chain joins TRBV2 to TRBJ2-5, with TRBD1 identical over 7 bases. This CDR3 is built from 14 residues. From germline, CDR1 is SNHLY and CDR2 FYNNEI. J lost 1 base, V lost 7 bases, and 6 bases had no gene match. This CDR3 reads CASNQQGTQETQYF. CDR3 in DNA: TGTGCCAGCAACCAACAGGGGACCCAAGAGACCCAGTACTTC.

This clone appeared a few times. The chain couples TRBV18 to TRBJ2-7, with D perhaps matching TRBD1 (5 bases). V lost 3 bases, J lost 5 bases, and 8 bases lay in between. Germline-derived CDR1 and CDR2 are KGHSH and LQKENI. The CDR3 has 12 residues. The CDR3 DNA reads as TGTGCCAGCTCACCCAGGGAAAACGAGCAGTACTTC. Its translation is CASSPRENEQYF.

This chain joins TRBV5-1 and TRBJ1-2; 12 bases are shared with TRBD1. Germline V CDR1 and CDR2: SGHRS, YFSETQ. Trimming took 4 bases from V and 4 from J; bases not matched to a gene: 5. The CDR3 totals 15 residues. CDR3 in amino acids: CASSQGTGGFYGYTF. The DNA of the CDR3 is TGCGCCAGCAGCCAAGGGACAGGGGGCTTCTATGGCTACACCTTC.

This chain connects TRBV19 to TRBJ2-3; D possibly corresponds to TRBD2 (6 bases). This CDR3 is built from 14 residues. Germline V lookup: CDR1 LNHDA, CDR2 SQIVND (reference sequence). V lost 6 bases and J 2 bases, leaving 12 bases between the germline ends. CDR3: CASRGLSNTDTQYF. In DNA form, the CDR3 reads TGTGCCAGTAGGGGACTCTCGAACACAGATACGCAGTATTTT.

The chain has TRBV9 and TRBJ2-7, with 10 nucleotides matching TRBD1. V was clipped by 3 bases and J by 2 bases; unmatched bases: 5. The CDR3 covers 15 residues. Germline V gene lookup returns CDR1 SGDLS and CDR2 YYNGEE. CDR3: CASSATGQGTYEQYF. The CDR3 DNA sequence: TGTGCCAGCAGCGCGACGGGACAGGGGACCTACGAGCAGTACTTC. Full variable domain (remainder filled in from reference TRBV9 and TRBJ2-7): DSGVTQTPKHLITATGQRVTLRCSPRSGDLSVYWYQQSLDQGLQFLIQYYNGEERAKGNILERFSAQQFPDLHSELNLSSLELGDSALYFCASSATGQGTYEQYFGPGTRLTVT.

This clone was seen just once. The rearrangement joins TRBV2 to TRBJ2-6, with 8 bases identical to TRBD2. The CDR3 is made up of 16 amino acids. Germline trimming cut 10 bases from V and 0 bases from J; bases unmatched to any gene: 8. Per the germline V gene, CDR1 is SNHLY and CDR2 is FYNNEI. This CDR3 is CATNSGAVSGANVLTF. CDR3 coding DNA: TGTGCCACCAATAGCGGGGCGGTCTCTGGGGCCAACGTCCTGACTTTC.

V and J are TRBV6-1 and TRBJ2-5; D unresolved. TRBJ2-7 matches the DNA end more closely, so the J call is doubtful. The germline gives CDR1 MNHNS, CDR2 SASEGT. This CDR3 has 15 amino acids. The CDR3: CASSARHRLAYEQYF. CDR3 DNA sequence: TGTGCCAGCAGTGCAAGACACCGGTTAGCCTACGAGCAGTACTTC.

The J gene is TRBJ1-4, the V gene TRBV28; D gene unclear. The CDR3 sequence is 15 residues long. From germline, CDR1 is MDHEN and CDR2 SYDVKM. The ends were cut back, 4 bases at V and 4 bases at J, with 13 bases in the middle. The CDR3 DNA reads TGTGCCAGCAGTTCTCTAACAAATGATAATGAAAAACTGTTTTTT. Translation gives CASSSLTNDNEKLFF.

The CDR3: CASSQTMGDPETQYF. The DNA for the CDR3 is TGCGCCAGCAGCCAAACGATGGGGGATCCGGAGACCCAGTACTTC. The chain has TRBV4-1 and TRBJ2-5, with D possibly called TRBD1 or TRBD2 (5 bases each). V was trimmed by 2 bases and J by 5 bases, leaving 15 bases between them. This CDR3 is 15 amino acids long. Germline V gene sequence: CDR1 MGHRA, CDR2 YSYEKL.

In DNA form, the CDR3 reads TGTGCCAGCAGACCGGCCGAGAGCTCTGGAAACACCATATATTTT. It is translated as CASRPAESSGNTIYF. The chain has TRBV6-6 and TRBJ1-3, with D uncertain. The length of the CDR3 is 15 residues. Germline CDR1 MNHNY, CDR2 SVGAGI (reference sequence). Deletions cut 6 bases from V and 0 bases from J, with 12 bases between.

V gene TRBV13 combines with J gene TRBJ2-6; D might be TRBD1 (6 bases). The germline gives CDR1 PRHDT, CDR2 FYEKMQ (reference sequence). V was trimmed by 2 bases and J by 2 bases, leaving 13 bases between them. The CDR3 has 17 amino acids. CDR3 nucleotide sequence: TGTGCCAGCAGCTTAAGGCCAGGGGTTACTGGGGCCAACGTCCTGACTTTC. Its translation is CASSLRPGVTGANVLTF.

The chain is built from TRBV18 and TRBJ1-5; D unclear. The CDR3 runs to 14 residues. Per germline, CDR1 KGHSH and CDR2 LQKENI. V was trimmed by 2 bases and J by 4 bases, leaving 9 bases between them. The CDR3 DNA reads as TGTGCCAGCTCACCAACGGATACTAATCAGCCCCAGCATTTT. As protein: CASSPTDTNQPQHF.

The CDR3 sequence is CASSVLSGYTYNEQFF. CDR3 bases: TGTGCCAGCAGTGTACTTAGCGGATACACCTACAATGAGCAGTTCTTC. The V and J genes are TRBV2 and TRBJ2-1; perhaps TRBD2 as D (6 bases). Germline CDR1 SNHLY, CDR2 FYNNEI. The CDR3 runs to 16 residues. V gave up 4 bases and J gave up 2 bases, with 15 bases separating them.

CDR3 DNA sequence: TGTGCCAGTAGTACGGACAGGTATAGCAATCAGCCCCAGCATTTT. Protein product: CASSTDRYSNQPQHF. The V and J genes are TRBV19 and TRBJ1-5; TRBD1 matches 7 bases. The CDR3 contains 15 residues. J lost 0 bases, V lost 4 bases, and 3 bases had no gene match. Per the germline V gene, CDR1 is LNHDA and CDR2 is SQIVND (reference sequence).